These 29 T cell receptor beta chains share one sample of origin, sequenced in a study of breast tumors, draining lymph nodes, adjacent tissues. TCRdb reprocessed the multiplex PCR reads via MiXCR and lists one record per CDR3 protein. Here the sample spans 150,000 to 200,000 distinct CDR3 sequences, about 33% being singletons. Axillary draining lymph nodes of breast cancer patients supplied the node samples. Sequenced material: axillary lymph node tissue. Receptors originate from a female donor with breast cancer. Some clones in this sample may be carry-over from other donors' samples.

This clonotype was detected only a few times. This chain links TRBV28 with TRBJ2-1; perhaps TRBD1 as D (6 bases). From germline, CDR1 is MDHEN and CDR2 SYDVKM. The CDR3 totals 12 residues. Deletions cut 6 bases from V and 6 bases from J, with 9 bases between. The CDR3, as DNA: TGTGCCAGCAGCGGACAGTTCAATGAGCAGTTCTTC. This translates into CASSGQFNEQFF.

The chain links TRBV15 to TRBJ2-1; either TRBD1 or TRBD2 may supply D (5 bases each). This CDR3 contains 13 residues. The ends were cut back, 5 bases at V and 8 bases at J, with 13 bases in the middle. Germline V gene data show CDR1 as LNHNV and CDR2 as YYDKDF (reference sequence). CDR3 amino acids: CATSGDRVDEQFF. CDR3 sequence (DNA): TGTGCCACCAGCGGGGACCGGGTCGATGAGCAGTTCTTC.

This clonotype was found many times. This sequence joins TRBV28 and TRBJ2-5; 9 bases match TRBD1. CDR1 is MDHEN and CDR2 is SYDVKM in the germline V gene. V gave up 2 bases and J gave up 5 bases; unmatched junction bases: 3. The CDR3 is 14 amino acids. DNA of the CDR3: TGTGCCAGCAGTTTAACAGGGGGCGTGGAGACCCAGTACTTC. Translation: CASSLTGGVETQYF.

Of note for this clonotype: One end of the junction fails to match germline, which may point to a read error. The chain couples TRBV6-2 or TRBV6-3 to TRBJ1-6; 9 bases fit TRBD1. The CDR3 spans 15 residues. Germline CDR1 MNHEY, CDR2 SVGEGT. The CDR3, as DNA: TGTACCAGCAGCTCACCGGGGACAGGGAATTCACCCCTCCACTTT. Protein sequence: CTSSSPGTGNSPLHF.

The table lists this clonotype with a count of one. The gene calls are TRBV7-3 and TRBJ1-5, with D hard to call. Germline assignment: CDR1 SGHTA and CDR2 FQGTGA. This CDR3 contains 14 residues. V lost 2 bases and J lost 3, with 8 bases in between. The CDR3: CASSLLNFNQPQHF. The CDR3 DNA reads as TGTGCCAGCAGCTTATTGAACTTCAATCAGCCCCAGCATTTT.

To note about this clonotype: At one end, the junction sequence differs from germline, possibly due to a read error. The chain's CDR3 is CVSSQVAGTGEQFF. DNA of the CDR3: TGTGTCAGCAGCCAAGTCGCGGGAACAGGCGAGCAGTTCTTC. The chain is built from TRBV3-1 and TRBJ2-1, with TRBD2 as a possible D gene (6 bases). The CDR3 consists of 14 residues. Germline lookup yields CDR1 LGHDT and CDR2 YNNKEL (reference sequence).

The rearrangement links TRBV28 to TRBJ2-5; TRBD1 might be the D (6 bases). Germline loops: CDR1 MDHEN, CDR2 SYDVKM. V was trimmed by 3 bases and J by 0 bases, leaving 20 bases between them. The CDR3 loop spans 18 amino acids. The CDR3 DNA is TGTGCCAGCAGTTTTACCGCCGCCGGGACAATGTACCAAGAGACCCAGTACTTC. Protein product: CASSFTAAGTMYQETQYF.

This clonotype was seen only once. V and J are TRBV5-4 and TRBJ2-7; 15 bases match TRBD2. This CDR3 spans 18 amino acids. V was clipped by 4 bases and J by 5 bases; unmatched bases: 13. CDR1 is SGHNT, CDR2 YYREEE, per germline (reference sequence). CDR3 bases: TGTGCCAGCAGCCTGGGACTAGCGGGGGGAGGGAATTTTGACGAGCAGTACGTC. This encodes CASSLGLAGGGNFDEQYV.

This clonotype appeared many times. The V call is TRBV4-3, the J call TRBJ1-2; maybe TRBD1 (6 bases). The CDR3 is 15 residues long. Trimming shortened V by 0 bases and J by 2 bases, and 10 bases separated the two germline ends. In germline, CDR1 is LGHNA, CDR2 YSLEER. CDR3 protein: CASSQDSDSNYGYTF. The DNA for the CDR3 is TGCGCCAGCAGCCAAGACTCGGACAGCAACTATGGCTACACCTTC.

The CDR3 DNA is TGTGCCAGCAGTCGGACAGGGGGCAAGTCACCCCTCCACTTT. Translation: CASSRTGGKSPLHF. The rearrangement uses TRBV25-1 and TRBJ1-6, with 11 bases lining up with TRBD1. CDR1 and CDR2 (germline): MGHDK, SYGVNS. The CDR3 contains 14 residues. The V and J ends lost 5 bases and 10 bases, in that order; junction bases with no gene match: 4.

The count of this clonotype is one. The rearrangement joins TRBV20-1 to TRBJ2-5, with D possibly TRBD2 on 6 matching bases. Per germline, CDR1 DFQATT and CDR2 SNEGSKA (reference sequence). Trimming cost V 7 bases and J 6 bases, with 24 bases left between them. CDR3 size: 15 residues. DNA for the CDR3: TGCAGTGTTCGACTAGATTATCGAGATAGGAAGACCCAGTACTTC. This codes for CSVRLDYRDRKTQYF.

The chain carries TRBV7-8 and TRBJ1-1; no firm D call. The CDR3 extends over 14 amino acids. The germline V gene has CDR1 SGHVS and CDR2 FQNEAQ. The V and J ends lost 3 bases and 1 base respectively, with 9 bases between them. The DNA of the CDR3 is TGTGCCAGCAGCTTGGGCCGGAGGAACACTGAAGCTTTCTTT. Its translation: CASSLGRRNTEAFF.

This clonotype appeared a few times. The CDR3 nucleotides are TGTGCCAGCATAAGGACAGGGCGTTACTCTAGCACAGATACGCAGTATTTT. It translates to CASIRTGRYSSTDTQYF. This sequence joins TRBV27 and TRBJ2-3, with 8 positions matching TRBD1. The CDR3 is 17 residues long. CDR1 is MNHEY, CDR2 SMNVEV, per germline (reference sequence). V was pared by 7 bases and J by 0 bases, with 12 bases of the junction left unmatched.

The V and J genes are TRBV6-1 and TRBJ2-1; 7 positions agree with TRBD1. The germline V gene has CDR1 MNHNS and CDR2 SASEGT. CDR3 size: 14 residues. Germline trimming cut 7 bases from V and 7 bases from J; bases unmatched to any gene: 10. CDR3 sequence (DNA): TGTGCCAGCATTCCGGGACAGAGCGTTAATGAGCAGTTCTTC. It specifies CASIPGQSVNEQFF.

This clonotype was recorded at least ten times. The V and J genes are TRBV6-1 and TRBJ2-7, with D possibly matching TRBD1 (6 bases). CDR3 length equals 16 residues. Germline V gene lookup returns CDR1 MNHNS and CDR2 SASEGT. V dropped 0 bases and J dropped 3 bases, with 15 bases sitting between them. The CDR3 loop is CASSEAWSGASYEQYF. The CDR3 region has the DNA TGTGCCAGCAGTGAAGCGTGGTCAGGGGCTAGCTACGAGCAGTACTTC.

This clonotype has just a few counts. The chain couples TRBV28 to TRBJ2-3; TRBD2 aligns across 8 bases. Germline-derived CDR1 and CDR2 are MDHEN and SYDVKM. The CDR3 has 17 amino acids. Trimming took 6 bases from V and 0 from J; bases not matched to a gene: 11. CDR3 sequence: CASSPEGERESTDTQYF. CDR3 nucleotides: TGTGCCAGCAGCCCCGAGGGGGAGCGGGAGAGCACAGATACGCAGTATTTT.

This clonotype was observed many times. This chain links TRBV20-1 with TRBJ2-1; no definite D call. The CDR3 has 14 amino acids. Germline assignment: CDR1 DFQATT and CDR2 SNEGSKA (reference sequence). The V gene lost 1 base and the J gene lost 3 bases, with 10 bases spanning the gap. The CDR3 DNA is TGCAGTGCTAGAGCTCTGACGGGCTACAATGAGCAGTTCTTC. This translates into CSARALTGYNEQFF.

Remarks on this clonotype: This could be a read error, since a much larger clone is one nucleotide away. V usage is TRBV6-6 and J usage is TRBJ1-3; D remains ambiguous. The CDR3 is 15 residues long. Germline V CDR1 and CDR2: MNHNY, SVGAGI (reference sequence). The CDR3 DNA reads as TGTGCCAGCAGTCACTCAATCCAGGTTGGAAACACCATATATTTT. Translated, it gives CASSHSIQVGNTIYF.

This clonotype was counted many times. The V gene is TRBV7-9, the J gene TRBJ2-1; TRBD1 or TRBD2 may be the D gene (5 bases each). CDR3 length: 16 amino acids. Germline assignment: CDR1 SEHNR and CDR2 FQNEAQ (reference sequence). V dropped 0 bases and J dropped 6 bases, with 15 bases sitting between them. Here the CDR3 DNA reads TGTGCCAGCAGCTTAGCGGGACGGCGAACCGCCAATGAGCAGTTCTTC. Translated: CASSLAGRRTANEQFF.

Note on this clonotype: A read error is possible here, since a much larger clone lies one base away. The rearrangement uses TRBV13 and TRBJ2-1, with D tentatively TRBD2 (6 bases). Between the trimmed V and J ends, which lost 8 bases and 4 bases, there was a span of 15 bases. This CDR3 is built from 14 residues. The V gene's germline CDR1 is PRHDT and CDR2 FYEKMQ (reference sequence). The CDR3: CASLLPGVYNEQFF. The CDR3 bases are TGTGCCAGCCTTCTACCGGGAGTTTACAATGAGCAGTTCTTC. Using reference TRBV13 and TRBJ2-1 for the parts outside the CDR3, the full variable domain is AAGVIQSPRHLIKEKRETATLKCYPIPRHDTVYWYQQGPGQDPQFLISFYEKMQSDKGSIPDRFSAQQFSDYHSELNMSSLELGDSALYFCASLLPGVYNEQFFGPGTRLTVL.

This clonotype came up many times. The chain uses TRBV6-1 and TRBJ2-7; D uncertain. The CDR3 runs to 12 residues. CDR1 and CDR2 (germline): MNHNS, SASEGT. V gave up 3 bases and J gave up 0 bases, with 3 bases separating them. CDR3 DNA: TGTGCCAGCAGTGATATCTCCTACGAGCAGTACTTC. The encoded protein is CASSDISYEQYF.

For this clonotype: One end of the junction is discordant with germline, which a read error may explain. The J gene is TRBJ1-6, the V gene TRBV5-4; TRBD1 agrees at 7 bases. Per the germline V gene, CDR1 is SGHNT and CDR2 is YYREEE (reference sequence). The CDR3 extends over 16 amino acids. CDR3: CVSGQLTGPHNSPLHF. As DNA, the CDR3 is TGTGTCAGCGGCCAACTGACAGGGCCACATAATTCACCCCTCCACTTT.

This clonotype appeared a few times. The chain joins TRBV6-5 to TRBJ1-2; D may be TRBD1 (5 bases). Germline lookup yields CDR1 MNHEY and CDR2 SVGAGI. There are 13 residues in the CDR3. The V end lost 8 bases, the J end lost 3 bases, and 13 bases lay between the germline ends. Here the CDR3 reads CASSRGWDYGYTF. CDR3 nucleotides: TGTGCCAGCTCCCGGGGGTGGGACTATGGCTACACCTTC.

This clonotype has a count of ten or more. This sequence joins TRBV12-3 or TRBV12-4 and TRBJ1-4; D is perhaps TRBD1 (5 bases). V was cut by 4 bases and J by 3 bases, with 18 bases left in between. This CDR3 spans 17 amino acids. The CDR3 DNA is TGTGCCAGCAGTTGGGGGGGACCGGTGGGCCCTAATGAAAAACTGTTTTTT. This sequence encodes CASSWGGPVGPNEKLFF.

This clonotype was observed many times. The J gene is TRBJ1-6, the V gene TRBV3-1; 8 nucleotides match TRBD1. The J segment lost 2 bases and the V segment lost 4 bases, leaving 1 base of the junction unmatched. This CDR3 has 15 residues. CDR1 and CDR2 from the germline V gene are LGHDT and YNNKEL (reference sequence). CDR3 sequence reads: CASSLTGAYNSPLHF. CDR3 DNA sequence: TGTGCCAGCAGCCTGACAGGGGCCTATAATTCACCCCTCCACTTT. The entire variable domain, with the rest obtained from reference TRBV3-1 and TRBJ1-6, is as follows: DTAVSQTPKYLVTQMGNDKSIKCEQNLGHDTMYWYKQDSKKFLKIMFSYNNKELIINETVPNRFSPKSPDKAHLNLHINSLELGDSAVYFCASSLTGAYNSPLHFGNGTRLTVT.

This clonotype was counted many times. This chain connects TRBV6-5 to TRBJ2-6; 8 bases align to TRBD1. The CDR3 runs to 16 residues. Germline-derived CDR1 and CDR2 are MNHEY and SVGAGI. The trim removed 1 base at V and 3 bases at J, leaving 2 bases unmatched. This CDR3 reads CASSYYRGSGANVLTF. CDR3 nucleotides: TGTGCCAGCAGTTACTACAGGGGGAGTGGGGCCAACGTCCTGACTTTC.

V is TRBV4-1 and J is TRBJ1-2; D gene uncertain. V lost 2 bases, J lost 0 bases, and 10 bases lay in between. Germline loops: CDR1 MGHRA, CDR2 YSYEKL. This CDR3 spans 15 amino acids. The CDR3 nucleotides read TGCGCCAGCAGCCAAAATCCACAGTCTAACTATGGCTACACCTTC. This translates into CASSQNPQSNYGYTF.

The V call is TRBV7-9, the J call TRBJ2-5, with 12 bases fitting TRBD1. Per germline, CDR1 SEHNR and CDR2 FQNEAQ (reference sequence). After removal of 6 bases from V and 7 bases from J, the junction contained 9 bases not matched to a gene. CDR3 length: 15 residues. CDR3 region: CASSPPGQGARTQYF. The CDR3 DNA reads TGTGCCAGCAGTCCCCCGGGACAGGGGGCGAGGACCCAGTACTTC.

This clonotype was counted many times. The chain is built from TRBV6-2 or TRBV6-3 and TRBJ1-5; no definite D call. The CDR3 covers 13 residues. Germline V lookup: CDR1 MNHEY, CDR2 SVGEGT. V was clipped by 7 bases and J by 5 bases, with 12 bases between them. CDR3 amino acids: CASKSPGYQPQHF. The CDR3 DNA is TGTGCCAGCAAATCACCGGGATATCAGCCCCAGCATTTT.